This T cell receptor beta chain was recorded in a study of T cells in women clearing cervical HPV infection. Study information: Cases: HPV16-related CIN3 or worse on histology, 2 invasive cancers. Case blood was drawn when the lesion was first found; control blood after infection became undetectable. Whole-study findings and limits: Associations may precede or follow infection; HPV-specific or memory T cells were not isolated. T-cell numbers per sample were unknown and may explain richness differences.

Sequencing was performed with immunoSEQ multiplex PCR; in TCRdb, only in-frame clones are kept and a portion is missing. In all, the sample yields 45,000 to 50,000 clones. This CDR3 is built from 15 residues. Germline V gives CDR1 MDHEN, CDR2 SYDVKM. The junction had 9 bases not matched to a gene; V was cut back by 4 bases and J by 10 bases. As for this clone: The antigen is undetermined. The read ends 3 residues early relative to the CDR3; the germline J gene fills the gap.

This sequence was found in a woman aged 18 to 75 with a cervical HPV16 infection that either progressed to CIN3+ or cleared (not recorded which). Sequenced: blood buffy coat. This chain links TRBV28 with TRBJ1-6; 8 positions match TRBD1. CDR3 residues: CASSWAGGQKSPLHF. The covered CDR3 bases are TGTGCCAGCAGTTGGGCAGGGGGCCAGAAGTCACCC.